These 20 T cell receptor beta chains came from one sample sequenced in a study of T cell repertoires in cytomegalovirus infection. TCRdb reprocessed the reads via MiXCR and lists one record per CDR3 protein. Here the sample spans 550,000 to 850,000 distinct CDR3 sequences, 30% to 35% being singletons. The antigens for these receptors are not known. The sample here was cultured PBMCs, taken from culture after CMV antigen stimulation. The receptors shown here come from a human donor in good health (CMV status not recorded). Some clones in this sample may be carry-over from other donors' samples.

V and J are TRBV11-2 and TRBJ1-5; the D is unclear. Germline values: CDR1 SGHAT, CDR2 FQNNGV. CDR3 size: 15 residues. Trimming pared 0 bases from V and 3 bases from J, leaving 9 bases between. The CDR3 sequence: CASSLDPRNNQPQHF. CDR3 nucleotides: TGTGCCAGCAGCTTAGATCCTCGTAACAATCAGCCCCAGCATTTT. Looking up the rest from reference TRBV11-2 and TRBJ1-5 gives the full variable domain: EAGVAQSPRYKIIEKRQSVAFWCNPISGHATLYWYQQILGQGPKLLIQFQNNGVVDDSQLPKDRFSAERLKGVDSTLKIQPAKLEDSAVYLCASSLDPRNNQPQHFGDGTRLSIL.

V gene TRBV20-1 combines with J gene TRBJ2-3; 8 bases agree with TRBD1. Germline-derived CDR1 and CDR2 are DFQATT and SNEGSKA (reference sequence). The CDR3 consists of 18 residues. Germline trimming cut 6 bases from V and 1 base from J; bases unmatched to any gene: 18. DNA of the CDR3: TGCAGTGCACCGGGACAGGCGGGGTGGACAATCGGCACAGATACGCAGTATTTT. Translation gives CSAPGQAGWTIGTDTQYF.

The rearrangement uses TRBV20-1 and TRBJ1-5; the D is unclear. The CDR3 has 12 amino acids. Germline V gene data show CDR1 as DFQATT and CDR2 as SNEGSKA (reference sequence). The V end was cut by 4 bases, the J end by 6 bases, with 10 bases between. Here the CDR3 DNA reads TGCAGTGCTACAGCAGACGGTCAGCCCCAGCATTTT. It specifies CSATADGQPQHF.

CDR3 sequence: CASSIGAGRTEAFF. In nucleotides, the CDR3 is TGTGCCAGTAGTATAGGGGCTGGGAGGACTGAAGCTTTCTTT. This rearrangement joins TRBV19 to TRBJ1-1; D is unclear. The V gene lost 1 base and the J gene lost 5 bases, with 11 bases spanning the gap. Germline values: CDR1 LNHDA, CDR2 SQIVND (reference sequence). The CDR3 totals 14 residues.

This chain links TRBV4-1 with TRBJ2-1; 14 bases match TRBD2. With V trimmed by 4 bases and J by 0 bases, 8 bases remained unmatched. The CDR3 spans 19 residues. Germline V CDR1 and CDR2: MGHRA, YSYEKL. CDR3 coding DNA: TGCGCCAGCAGCCCTCGGGGACTAGCGGGGGAGAGCTCCTACAATGAGCAGTTCTTC. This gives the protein CASSPRGLAGESSYNEQFF.

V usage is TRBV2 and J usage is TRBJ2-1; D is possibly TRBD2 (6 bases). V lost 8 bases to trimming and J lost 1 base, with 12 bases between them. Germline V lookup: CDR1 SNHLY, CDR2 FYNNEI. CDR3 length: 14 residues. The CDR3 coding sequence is TGTGCCAGCCAGGAACGGGGGTCCTACAATGAGCAGTTCTTC. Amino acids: CASQERGSYNEQFF.

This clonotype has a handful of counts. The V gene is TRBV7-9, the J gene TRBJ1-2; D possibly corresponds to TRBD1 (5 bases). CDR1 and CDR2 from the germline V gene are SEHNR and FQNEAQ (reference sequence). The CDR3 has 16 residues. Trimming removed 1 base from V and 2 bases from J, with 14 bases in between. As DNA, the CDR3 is TGTGCCAGCAGCTTAGGTGCCGGGACGGCAAACTATGGCTACACCTTC. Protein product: CASSLGAGTANYGYTF.

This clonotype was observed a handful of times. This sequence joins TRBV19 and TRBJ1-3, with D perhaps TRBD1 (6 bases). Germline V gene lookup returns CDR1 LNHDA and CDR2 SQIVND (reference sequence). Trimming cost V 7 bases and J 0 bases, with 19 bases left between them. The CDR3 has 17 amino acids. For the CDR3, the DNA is TGTGCCAGTAAAGGGGGGACGACAGTTGGCTCTGGAAACACCATATATTTT. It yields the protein CASKGGTTVGSGNTIYF.

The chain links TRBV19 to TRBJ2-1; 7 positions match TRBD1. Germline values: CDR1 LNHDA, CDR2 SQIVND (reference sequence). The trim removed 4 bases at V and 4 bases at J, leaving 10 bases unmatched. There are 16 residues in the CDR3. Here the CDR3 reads CASSTYHRGPYNEQFF. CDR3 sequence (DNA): TGTGCCAGTAGTACGTACCACAGGGGACCTTACAATGAGCAGTTCTTC.

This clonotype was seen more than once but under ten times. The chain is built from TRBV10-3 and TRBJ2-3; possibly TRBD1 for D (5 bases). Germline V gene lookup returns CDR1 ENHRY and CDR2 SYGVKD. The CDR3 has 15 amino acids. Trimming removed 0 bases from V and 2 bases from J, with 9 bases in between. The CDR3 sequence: CAISESSRDTDTQYF. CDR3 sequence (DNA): TGTGCCATCAGTGAGTCTAGCAGGGACACAGATACGCAGTATTTT.

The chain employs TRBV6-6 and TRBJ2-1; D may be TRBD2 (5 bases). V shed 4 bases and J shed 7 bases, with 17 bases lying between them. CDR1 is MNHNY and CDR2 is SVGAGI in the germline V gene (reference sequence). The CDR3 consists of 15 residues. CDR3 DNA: TGTGCCAGCAGTTCCCCGCTGGCGGGTACTAATGAGCAGTTCTTC. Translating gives CASSSPLAGTNEQFF.

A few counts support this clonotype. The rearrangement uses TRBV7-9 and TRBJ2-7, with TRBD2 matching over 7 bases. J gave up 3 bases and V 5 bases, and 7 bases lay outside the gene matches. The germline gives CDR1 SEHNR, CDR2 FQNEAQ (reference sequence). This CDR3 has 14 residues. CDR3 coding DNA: TGTGCCAGCAGCGCCCGGCAGCGGGGCTACGAGCAGTACTTC. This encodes CASSARQRGYEQYF.

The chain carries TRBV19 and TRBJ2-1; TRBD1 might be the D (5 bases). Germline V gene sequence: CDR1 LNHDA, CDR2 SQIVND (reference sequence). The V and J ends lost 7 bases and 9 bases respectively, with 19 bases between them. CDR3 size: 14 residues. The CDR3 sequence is CASKAWQGSGEQFF. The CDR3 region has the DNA TGTGCCAGTAAGGCATGGCAGGGCTCGGGTGAGCAGTTCTTC.

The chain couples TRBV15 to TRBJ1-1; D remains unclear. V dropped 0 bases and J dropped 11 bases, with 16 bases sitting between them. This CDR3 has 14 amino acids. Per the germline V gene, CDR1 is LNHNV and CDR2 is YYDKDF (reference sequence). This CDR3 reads CATSRDEGSGRAFF. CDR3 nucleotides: TGTGCCACCAGCAGAGATGAAGGGAGTGGTCGGGCTTTCTTT.

The CDR3 DNA follows: TGTGCCAGCAGTTCCCGGACTAGCGGGAGCTACAATGAGCAGTTCTTC. This gives the protein CASSSRTSGSYNEQFF. The chain has TRBV12-3 or TRBV12-4 and TRBJ2-1, with 13 bases fitting TRBD2. J lost 3 bases, V lost 4 bases, and 3 bases had no gene match. The CDR3 loop spans 16 amino acids.

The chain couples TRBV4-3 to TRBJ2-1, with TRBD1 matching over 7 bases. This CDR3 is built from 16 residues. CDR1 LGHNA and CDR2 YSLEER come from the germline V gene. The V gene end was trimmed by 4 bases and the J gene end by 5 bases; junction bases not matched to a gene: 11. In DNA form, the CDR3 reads TGCGCCAGCAGCCCCACTCCGACAGGGTTCAACAATGAGCAGTTCTTC. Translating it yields CASSPTPTGFNNEQFF.

CDR3 sequence reads: CASSYRADYNEQFF. Written as DNA, the CDR3 is TGTGCCAGCAGTTACCGGGCAGACTACAATGAGCAGTTCTTC. The gene calls are TRBV6-6 and TRBJ2-1, with D uncertain. The length of the CDR3 is 14 residues. V shed 2 bases and J shed 3 bases, with 8 bases lying between them. The V gene's germline CDR1 is MNHNY and CDR2 SVGAGI (reference sequence).

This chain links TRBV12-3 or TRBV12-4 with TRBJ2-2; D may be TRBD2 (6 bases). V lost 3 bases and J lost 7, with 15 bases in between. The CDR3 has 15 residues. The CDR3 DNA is TGTGCCAGCAGTTTTGGGCTAGTCGGGGGCGGGGAGCTGTTTTTT. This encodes CASSFGLVGGGELFF.

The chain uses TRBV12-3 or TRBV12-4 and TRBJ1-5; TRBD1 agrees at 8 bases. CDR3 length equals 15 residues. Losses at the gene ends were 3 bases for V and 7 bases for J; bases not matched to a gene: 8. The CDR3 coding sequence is TGTGCCAGCAGTTTTGGGTCAGGGGGCGACCAGCCCCAGCATTTT. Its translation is CASSFGSGGDQPQHF.

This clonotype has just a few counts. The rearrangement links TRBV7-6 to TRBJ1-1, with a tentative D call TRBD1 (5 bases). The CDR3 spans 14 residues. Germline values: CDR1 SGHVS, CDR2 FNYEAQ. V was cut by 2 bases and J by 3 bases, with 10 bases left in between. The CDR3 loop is CASSLQPGHTEAFF. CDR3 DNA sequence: TGTGCCAGCAGCTTACAGCCGGGGCACACTGAAGCTTTCTTT.